The 5 T cell receptor beta chains presented below share a single source sample, sequenced in a study of regulatory T cells in long-lasting Graves disease. With iRepertoire HTBI primers and Arm-PCR of CDR3 regions, TCR beta libraries were built. TCRdb independently ran MiXCR on the multiplex PCR reads; one entry per CDR3 protein. The sample has 200,000 to 250,000 distinct CDR3 sequences; around 17% are singletons. Time point meaning: newly diagnosed GD, antithyroid drugs for less than 3 months. PBMC-extracted RNA yielded the TCR library. Specimen: peripheral blood mononuclear cells (PBMCs), collected at new diagnosis, from a patient treated with antithyroid drugs. These receptor sequences come from a female donor with Graves disease.

The rearrangement joins TRBV11-3 to TRBJ1-6; no clear D. The ends were cut back, 2 bases at V and 5 bases at J, with 7 bases in the middle. CDR1 and CDR2 from the germline V gene are SGHNT and YENEEA. The CDR3 runs to 14 residues. CDR3 amino acids: CASSLRPHNSPLHF. CDR3 DNA: TGTGCCAGCAGCTTACGGCCTCATAATTCACCCCTCCACTTT.

This clonotype came up many times. The chain couples TRBV11-2 to TRBJ2-7; D not certain. Trimming removed 4 bases at V and 5 bases at J, with 12 bases between. Germline CDR1 and CDR2: SGHAT and FQNNGV. The CDR3 sequence is 13 residues long. DNA of the CDR3: TGTGCCAGCAGCTCCACTACGCATAACGAGCAGTACTTC. It translates to CASSSTTHNEQYF.

This clonotype has ten or more counts. CDR3 in amino acids: CASSLVARGAYNEQFF. CDR3 coding DNA: TGTGCCAGCAGCTTAGTGGCAAGGGGGGCGTACAATGAGCAGTTCTTC. V usage is TRBV7-9 and J usage is TRBJ2-1; D could derive from TRBD1 or TRBD2 (6 bases each). CDR3 length: 16 amino acids. Trimming stripped 1 base from V and 4 bases from J, with 14 bases between. Germline assignment: CDR1 SEHNR and CDR2 FQNEAQ (reference sequence).

This clonotype was counted many times. J is TRBJ1-6 and V is TRBV6-1; D is unclear. CDR3 size: 12 residues. The V gene lost 5 bases and the J gene lost 8 bases, with 7 bases spanning the gap. In germline, CDR1 is MNHNS, CDR2 SASEGT. The CDR3 sequence: CASSTYYSPLHF. The CDR3 DNA reads as TGTGCCAGCAGTACCTACTATTCACCCCTCCACTTT.

There are many counts of this clonotype. This rearrangement joins TRBV24-1 to TRBJ1-1; D call uncertain. Germline-derived CDR1 and CDR2 are KGHDR and SFDVKD. Trimming cost V 4 bases and J 3 bases, with 17 bases left between them. The CDR3 has 16 amino acids. CDR3 region: CATSDTSGSGYTEAFF. In nucleotides, the CDR3 is TGTGCCACCAGTGACACATCAGGTTCAGGATACACTGAAGCTTTCTTT.